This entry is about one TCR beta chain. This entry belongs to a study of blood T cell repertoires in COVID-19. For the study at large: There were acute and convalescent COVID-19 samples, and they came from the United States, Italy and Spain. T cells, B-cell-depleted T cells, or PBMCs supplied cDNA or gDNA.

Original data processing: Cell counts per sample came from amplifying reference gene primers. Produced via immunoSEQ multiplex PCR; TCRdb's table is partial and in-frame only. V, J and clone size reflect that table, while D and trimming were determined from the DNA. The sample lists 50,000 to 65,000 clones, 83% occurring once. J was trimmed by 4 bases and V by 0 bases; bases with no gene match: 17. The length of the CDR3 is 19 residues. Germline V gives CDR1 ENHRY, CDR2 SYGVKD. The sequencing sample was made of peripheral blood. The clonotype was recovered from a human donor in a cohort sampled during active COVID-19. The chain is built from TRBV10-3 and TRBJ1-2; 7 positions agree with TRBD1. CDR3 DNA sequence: TGTGCCATCAGTGAGTCGGGCATTTCGTTGAAGGGGGCTCCCTATGGCTACACCTTC. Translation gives CAISESGISLKGAPYGYTF.